This T cell receptor beta chain emerged from a study of CD8+ T cells in alopecia areata. The V end was cut by 0 bases, the J end by 4 bases, with 5 bases between. Germline V gene lookup returns CDR1 SGHRS and CDR2 YFSETQ. The CDR3 sequence is 14 residues long. Alopecia areata patients provided lesional scalp punch biopsies and peripheral blood. RNA was isolated and reverse transcribed to cDNA, the sequencing template. Libraries were prepared by immunoSEQ multiplex PCR; TCRdb keeps only in-frame clonotypes and omits some of them. The sample holds approximately 6,700 clones; about two thirds are singletons and the top ten take about 17%.

This specimen was skin, taken at week 0. The TCR sequence derives from a human donor with alopecia areata. V usage is TRBV5-1 and J usage is TRBJ1-6; the D is unclear. The CDR3 region has the DNA TGCGCCAGCAGCTTGGGACAATATAATTCACCCCTCCACTTT. Protein product: CASSLGQYNSPLHF.